These 3 T cell receptor beta chains came from one sample sequenced in a study of vaccination effects on CD4 cells after COVID-19. Sequencing followed a ViraFEST assay step that expanded antigen-specific CD4+ T cells with viral peptide pools. Following a roughly eleven-day culture, CD4+ T cells were purified. This person's SARS-CoV-2 infection, confirmed by PCR, occurred between March and December 2020. For these receptors, no antigen is known. The data were produced by immunoSEQ multiplex PCR, yet TCRdb's version contains in-frame clones alone and is incomplete. The table includes under 55,000 clones, 65% to 70% detected once. The starting material was CD4+ T cells from PBMCs cultured with a peptide pool, obtained before COVID-19 vaccination. The receptors were gathered from a human donor who had a prior SARS-CoV-2 infection.

This clone has just a few counts. This rearrangement joins TRBV9 to TRBJ1-1; a possible D gene is TRBD1 (5 bases). CDR3 length: 14 residues. The ends were cut back, 0 bases at V and 0 bases at J, with 6 bases in the middle. Germline CDR1 SGDLS, CDR2 YYNGEE. CDR3 protein: CASSVGGMNTEAFF. CDR3 sequence (DNA): TGTGCCAGCAGCGTAGGGGGCATGAACACTGAAGCTTTCTTT.

The rearrangement uses TRBV21-1 and TRBJ2-7; the tabulated D call, TRBD2, remains unverified against the DNA. TRBV21-1 is reported as a pseudogene. CDR3 length: 14 amino acids. CDR3 nucleotide sequence: TGTGCCAGCAGCACTAACGGGAGGGAGGACGAGCAGTACTTC. Amino acids: CASSTNGREDEQYF.

This rearrangement joins TRBV2 to TRBJ2-3; 8 bases are shared with TRBD2. The CDR3 sequence is 14 residues long. J gave up 2 bases and V 8 bases, and 6 bases lay outside the gene matches. The germline CDR1 and CDR2 sequences are SNHLY and FYNNEI. The CDR3 here is CASQRGPSTDTQYF. The CDR3 bases are TGTGCCAGCCAGCGGGGGCCCTCCACAGATACGCAGTATTTT.